This entry concerns a single T cell receptor (beta chain). As yet, its antigen is unknown. Here immunoSEQ multiplex PCR was the method, and the copy in TCRdb shows in-frame clones only, minus some. The sample holds about 26,000 clones, under 80% seen once. The sample comes from a study of CD4 T cells in relation to SARS-CoV-2 and coronaviruses. Overall study: No peptide or an HIV-1 Nef peptide pool served as negative control. The HLA restriction of the shared crossreactive spike epitopes was mapped.

Unexposed donor CD4+ T cells date from about 2011-2018, before the COVID-19 pandemic. The cells were cultured for over eight days before CD4+ T cells were isolated. Cells permitting, SARS-CoV-2 S/N and four cold-coronavirus spikes were tested on unexposed-donor CD4+ T cells. The CDR3 has 14 residues. Germline values: CDR1 MNHEY, CDR2 SMNVEV (reference sequence). The V and J ends lost 5 bases and 3 bases respectively, with 14 bases between them. The V gene is TRBV27, the J gene TRBJ2-7; either TRBD1 or TRBD2 may fit D (5 bases each). This TCR derives from a human donor in good health. Material for sequencing was CD4+ T cells from PBMCs, cultured in vitro. The CDR3 loop is CASSRDGALYEQYF. The CDR3 nucleotides read TGTGCCAGCAGTCGTGACGGGGCCCTCTACGAGCAGTACTTC.